This is a list of T cell receptor beta chains from one sample in a study of a mutant IDH1 vaccine in newly diagnosed glioma. This table comes from immunoSEQ multiplex PCR, and its TCRdb copy is limited to in-frame clones, with some not included. The sample carries approximately 52,000 clones, about three quarters recorded once. This sample comprised PBMCs, obtained from a glioma patient treated with radiotherapy, temozolomide or both. The receptor set was obtained from a woman in her thirties or forties with glioma. CDR3s include the opening cysteine and the closing phenylalanine or tryptophan. D genes are given only for firm matches. Clone size is stated in some rows and not others, as once, few, many or a class when expanded.

abundance: -
d_gene: TRBD1
j_gene: TRBJ1-1
v_gene: TRBV6-5
CDR3aa: CASTADRLNTEAFF
CDR3nt: TGTGCCAGCACCGCGGACAGGCTGAACACTGAAGCTTTCTTT

abundance: few
d_gene: -
j_gene: TRBJ2-2
v_gene: TRBV5-1
CDR3aa: CASSPGQRNTGELFF
CDR3nt: TGCGCCAGCAGCCCTGGCCAGCGGAACACCGGGGAGCTGTTTTTT

abundance: -
d_gene: -
j_gene: TRBJ1-2
v_gene: TRBV19
CDR3aa: CASSTGTLNYGYTF
CDR3nt: TGTGCCAGTAGTACCGGGACTCTCAACTATGGCTACACCTTC

abundance: medium-sized
d_gene: -
j_gene: TRBJ1-2
v_gene: TRBV7-9
CDR3aa: CASSAEHRGWGYTF
CDR3nt: TGTGCCAGCAGCGCCGAACACCGGGGGTGGGGCTACACCTTC

abundance: -
d_gene: -
j_gene: TRBJ1-5
v_gene: TRBV10-3
CDR3aa: CAIGDQPQHF
CDR3nt: TGTGCCATCGGCGATCAGCCCCAGCATTTT

abundance: -
d_gene: -
j_gene: TRBJ1-3
v_gene: TRBV7-2
CDR3aa: CASSPTPGLGNTIYF
CDR3nt: TGTGCCAGCAGCCCCACGCCAGGGTTGGGGAACACCATATATTTT

abundance: -
d_gene: TRBD1
j_gene: TRBJ2-7
v_gene: TRBV30
CDR3aa: CAWSVYRGYEQYF
CDR3nt: TGTGCCTGGAGTGTATACAGGGGGTACGAGCAGTACTTC

abundance: -
d_gene: -
j_gene: TRBJ2-2
v_gene: TRBV2
CDR3aa: CAGLTDTGELFF
CDR3nt: TGTGCCGGACTCACTGACACCGGGGAGCTGTTTTTT

abundance: -
d_gene: TRBD2
j_gene: TRBJ2-5
v_gene: TRBV29-1
CDR3aa: CSVEAGGRTQYF
CDR3nt: TGCAGCGTTGAAGCGGGGGGAAGGACCCAGTACTTC

abundance: -
d_gene: -
j_gene: TRBJ1-5
v_gene: TRBV27
CDR3aa: CASSPLAPINQPQHF
CDR3nt: TGTGCCAGCAGCCCCCTAGCGCCAATCAATCAGCCCCAGCATTTT

abundance: -
d_gene: -
j_gene: TRBJ2-7
v_gene: TRBV16
CDR3aa: CASSQSAGSYEQYF
CDR3nt: TGTGCCAGCAGCCAATCGGCAGGTTCCTACGAGCAGTACTTC

abundance: -
d_gene: -
j_gene: TRBJ2-5
v_gene: TRBV27
CDR3aa: CASSYLGPETQYF
CDR3nt: TGTGCCAGCAGCTATCTGGGTCCCGAGACCCAGTACTTC

abundance: once
d_gene: -
j_gene: TRBJ2-5
v_gene: TRBV15
CDR3aa: CATSTKGGLEETQYF
CDR3nt: TGTGCCACCAGCACAAAAGGAGGGTTGGAAGAGACCCAGTACTTC

abundance: -
d_gene: TRBD2
j_gene: TRBJ2-1
v_gene: TRBV6-4
CDR3aa: CASSDVWRGVNEQFF
CDR3nt: TGTGCCAGCAGTGACGTGTGGCGGGGGGTCAATGAGCAGTTCTTC

abundance: -
d_gene: -
j_gene: TRBJ1-1
v_gene: TRBV20-1
CDR3aa: CSAELGEAFF
CDR3nt: TGCAGTGCCGAGCTTGGGGAAGCTTTCTTT

abundance: -
d_gene: TRBD1
j_gene: TRBJ1-5
v_gene: TRBV5-5
CDR3aa: CASSFSGQGAQPQHF
CDR3nt: TGTGCCAGCAGCTTTTCAGGACAGGGGGCTCAGCCCCAGCATTTT

abundance: -
d_gene: TRBD2
j_gene: TRBJ2-5
v_gene: TRBV29-1
CDR3aa: CSVGRGGQETQYF
CDR3nt: TGCAGCGTTGGACGGGGGGGCCAAGAGACCCAGTACTTC

abundance: -
d_gene: TRBD1
j_gene: TRBJ2-1
v_gene: TRBV5-4
CDR3aa: CASSTPRTGRLNEQFF
CDR3nt: TGTGCCAGCAGCACCCCCAGGACAGGGAGGCTCAATGAGCAGTTCTTC

abundance: -
d_gene: -
j_gene: TRBJ1-3
v_gene: TRBV7-9
CDR3aa: CASSLMGNTIYF
CDR3nt: TGTGCCAGCAGCTTAATGGGAAACACCATATATTTT

abundance: -
d_gene: -
j_gene: TRBJ1-1
v_gene: TRBV6-1
CDR3aa: CASAGGSNTEAFF
CDR3nt: TGTGCCAGCGCCGGGGGATCGAACACTGAAGCTTTCTTT

abundance: few
d_gene: TRBD1
j_gene: TRBJ1-3
v_gene: TRBV5-1
CDR3aa: CATQRGTGEFGNTIYF
CDR3nt: TGCGCCACCCAACGCGGGACAGGGGAATTTGGAAACACCATATATTTT

abundance: few
d_gene: -
j_gene: TRBJ2-5
v_gene: TRBV29-1
CDR3aa: CSVSSGESQYF
CDR3nt: TGCAGCGTTTCCTCAGGAGAGTCCCAGTACTTC

abundance: -
d_gene: -
j_gene: TRBJ2-1
v_gene: TRBV4-1
CDR3aa: CASSQEDFYNEQFF
CDR3nt: TGCGCCAGCAGCCAAGAGGACTTCTACAATGAGCAGTTCTTC

abundance: -
d_gene: TRBD1
j_gene: TRBJ1-2
v_gene: TRBV30
CDR3aa: CASHRGGSYGYTF
CDR3nt: TGTGCTTCCCACAGGGGCGGGAGCTATGGCTACACCTTC

abundance: -
d_gene: -
j_gene: TRBJ2-2
v_gene: TRBV29-1
CDR3aa: CSVPGGVGWELFF
CDR3nt: TGCAGCGTTCCGGGGGGCGTGGGTTGGGAGCTGTTTTTT

abundance: -
d_gene: -
j_gene: TRBJ2-7
v_gene: TRBV9
CDR3aa: CASSPGLMKYEQYF
CDR3nt: TGTGCCAGCAGTCCAGGGTTGATGAAATACGAGCAGTACTTC

abundance: -
d_gene: -
j_gene: TRBJ2-7
v_gene: TRBV7-9
CDR3aa: CASSMDGPGYEQYF
CDR3nt: TGTGCCAGCAGCATGGACGGCCCGGGCTACGAGCAGTACTTC

abundance: -
d_gene: -
j_gene: TRBJ1-1
v_gene: TRBV7-8
CDR3aa: CASSRMKPPMNTEAFF
CDR3nt: TGTGCCAGCAGCCGCATGAAACCTCCTATGAACACTGAAGCTTTCTTT

abundance: -
d_gene: -
j_gene: TRBJ1-2
v_gene: TRBV6-5
CDR3aa: CASTLGRPGYGYTF
CDR3nt: TGTGCCAGCACCCTGGGCAGGCCCGGCTATGGCTACACCTTC

abundance: -
d_gene: TRBD2
j_gene: TRBJ2-7
v_gene: TRBV13
CDR3aa: CASSLASGGVRSYEQYF
CDR3nt: TGTGCCAGCAGCTTAGCTAGCGGGGGGGTAAGGTCCTACGAGCAGTACTTC

abundance: -
d_gene: TRBD1
j_gene: TRBJ1-2
v_gene: TRBV19
CDR3aa: CASSIGRGDYGYTF
CDR3nt: TGTGCCAGTAGTATCGGCAGGGGGGACTATGGCTACACCTTC

abundance: -
d_gene: -
j_gene: TRBJ2-2
v_gene: TRBV5-4
CDR3aa: CASSPDSGEGELFF
CDR3nt: TGTGCCAGCAGCCCGGATTCGGGGGAGGGGGAGCTGTTTTTT

abundance: once
d_gene: TRBD1
j_gene: TRBJ1-1
v_gene: TRBV15
CDR3aa: CATSRYRQGETTEAFF
CDR3nt: TGTGCCACCAGCAGATACCGACAGGGGGAGACCACTGAAGCTTTCTTT